The 32 T cell receptor beta chains given below trace back to one sample, sequenced in a study of blood T cell repertoires in COVID-19. TCRdb keeps only in-frame clones here, not all; method: immunoSEQ multiplex PCR. The sample includes some 130,000 clones, 70% to 90% seen only once; the top ten take more than 2%. The sequenced sample was peripheral blood. The receptors stem from a man aged 70-80 years with active COVID-19.

This clone was counted a few times. The chain employs TRBV5-1 and TRBJ1-2, with unresolved D. V was trimmed by 0 bases and J by 8 bases, leaving 11 bases between them. The CDR3 has 13 amino acids. In germline, CDR1 is SGHRS, CDR2 YFSETQ. The CDR3, as DNA: TGCGCCAGCAGCTTGGCGGGTTTCGGGGGCTACACCTTC. Its protein product is CASSLAGFGGYTF.

The genes are TRBV12-3 or TRBV12-4 and TRBJ2-3; D remains ambiguous. Trimming left V 4 bases short and J 1 base short, with 6 bases between. This CDR3 has 13 amino acids. CDR3 in amino acids: CASSSAGTDTQYF. The CDR3, as DNA: TGTGCCAGCAGTTCCGCGGGCACAGATACGCAGTATTTT.

The chain links TRBV9 to TRBJ2-1; TRBD1 agrees at 10 bases. Looked up from germline, CDR1 is SGDLS and CDR2 is YYNGEE. The CDR3 runs 15 residues. The V and J ends lost 3 bases and 6 bases, in that order; junction bases with no gene match: 6. CDR3 nucleotide sequence: TGTGCCAGCAGCGCCGGGACAGGGGAAGGCAATGAGCAGTTCTTC. It translates to CASSAGTGEGNEQFF.

The V and J genes are TRBV7-2 and TRBJ2-7; tentatively, D is TRBD2 (6 bases). Germline V gene sequence: CDR1 SGHTA, CDR2 FQGNSA. This CDR3 has 17 amino acids. V was cut by 1 base and J by 2 bases, with 18 bases left in between. CDR3 nucleotide sequence: TGTGCCAGCAGCTTAGGGGGCCGCGGCGGAGGGACCTACGAGCAGTACTTC. Residues: CASSLGGRGGGTYEQYF. Using reference TRBV7-2 and TRBJ2-7 for the parts outside the CDR3, the full variable domain is GAGVSQSPSNKVTEKGKDVELRCDPISGHTALYWYRQSLGQGLEFLIYFQGNSAPDKSGLPSDRFSAERTGGSVSTLTIQRTQQEDSAVYLCASSLGGRGGGTYEQYFGPGTRLTVT.

This clone was seen only a few times. The chain recombines TRBV10-3 with TRBJ2-7; 9 bases agree with TRBD2. The CDR3 sequence is 11 residues long. The trim removed 10 bases at V and 8 bases at J, leaving 6 bases unmatched. Germline V gene lookup returns CDR1 ENHRY and CDR2 SYGVKD. CDR3 sequence (DNA): TGTGCCAGCGCCGGGACTAGCAAGCAGTACTTC. Its translation is CASAGTSKQYF.

The chain joins TRBV6-2 or TRBV6-3 to TRBJ2-5; TRBD2 matches at 15 bases. The CDR3 is made up of 16 amino acids. Trimming cost V 4 bases and J 2 bases; bases outside gene matches: 2. CDR1 MNHEY and CDR2 SVGEGT come from the germline V gene. CDR3 residues: CASSFGLAGGQETQYF. The DNA for the CDR3 is TGTGCCAGCAGTTTCGGACTAGCGGGAGGGCAAGAGACCCAGTACTTC.

The V call is TRBV5-1, the J call TRBJ2-1; the match to TRBD2 covers 10 bases. The CDR3 consists of 16 residues. Germline values: CDR1 SGHRS, CDR2 YFSETQ. After removal of 4 bases from V and 6 bases from J, the junction contained 10 bases not matched to a gene. The CDR3 reads CASSAYRTSGANEQFF. The CDR3 DNA sequence: TGCGCCAGCAGCGCCTACAGGACTAGCGGAGCCAATGAGCAGTTCTTC.

J is TRBJ1-6 and V is TRBV7-2; possibly TRBD1 for D (6 bases). The CDR3 runs to 17 residues. Germline CDR1 and CDR2: SGHTA and FQGNSA. V was cut by 1 base and J by 2 bases, with 12 bases left in between. The CDR3 here is CASSLVAGVTYNSPLHF. CDR3 DNA: TGTGCCAGCAGCTTAGTTGCAGGGGTAACCTATAATTCACCCCTCCACTTT.

The chain has TRBV5-6 and TRBJ2-7; D remains ambiguous. Trimming took 1 base from V and 0 from J, leaving 8 bases between them. The CDR3 has 14 amino acids. CDR1 is SGHDT and CDR2 is YYEEEE in the germline V gene. The CDR3 loop is CASSLSSPSYEQYF. The CDR3 DNA reads as TGTGCCAGCAGCTTGTCTAGTCCCTCCTACGAGCAGTACTTC.

DNA of the CDR3: TGTGCCTCCCGCAGTTGGGGACAGATGACAGATACGCAGTATTTT. This gives the protein CASRSWGQMTDTQYF. This chain joins TRBV10-3 and TRBJ2-3; 7 nucleotides agree with TRBD1. V lost 11 bases to trimming and J lost 3 bases; unmatched junction nucleotides: 14. This CDR3 comprises 15 residues. Germline loops: CDR1 ENHRY, CDR2 SYGVKD.

The chain joins TRBV15 to TRBJ1-1, with 7 bases matching TRBD1. Germline V gene lookup returns CDR1 LNHNV and CDR2 YYDKDF (reference sequence). V shed 0 bases and J 3 bases; nucleotides not matched to a gene: 7. The CDR3 has 16 amino acids. The CDR3 bases are TGTGCCACCAGCAGAGACCTGGCAGGGGGGCACACTGAAGCTTTCTTT. This sequence encodes CATSRDLAGGHTEAFF.

The rearrangement joins TRBV25-1 to TRBJ2-5; D ambiguous. The CDR3 consists of 14 residues. Trimming removed 3 bases from V and 5 bases from J, with 13 bases in between. Germline V CDR1 and CDR2: MGHDK, SYGVNS. CDR3 amino acids: CASSDSRLVETQYF. The DNA for the CDR3 is TGTGCCAGCAGTGATAGTCGACTGGTGGAGACCCAGTACTTC. The entire variable domain, with the rest obtained from reference TRBV25-1 and TRBJ2-5, is as follows: EADIYQTPRYLVIGTGKKITLECSQTMGHDKMYWYQQDPGMELHLIHYSYGVNSTEKGDLSSESTVSRIRTEHFPLTLESARPSHTSQYLCASSDSRLVETQYFGPGTRLLVL.

V and J are TRBV7-9 and TRBJ2-5; 8 positions agree with TRBD2. The V gene end was trimmed by 0 bases and the J gene end by 5 bases; junction bases not matched to a gene: 5. CDR3 size: 15 residues. The germline V gene encodes CDR1 SEHNR and CDR2 FQNEAQ (reference sequence). This CDR3 reads CASSLAAGGGETQYF. CDR3 nucleotides: TGTGCCAGCAGCTTAGCGGCGGGGGGCGGCGAGACCCAGTACTTC. The variable domain in full, completed from reference TRBV7-9 and TRBJ2-5, reads DTGVSQNPRHKITKRGQNVTFRCDPISEHNRLYWYRQTLGQGPEFLTYFQNEAQLEKSRLLSDRFSAERPKGSFSTLEIQRTEQGDSAMYLCASSLAAGGGETQYFGPGTRLLVL.

V is TRBV19 and J is TRBJ1-5; 7 positions match TRBD1. The junction had 7 bases not matched to a gene; V was cut back by 9 bases and J by 2 bases. Germline V gene sequence: CDR1 LNHDA, CDR2 SQIVND (reference sequence). The CDR3 runs to 14 residues. CDR3 loop: CASRQGGGNQPQHF. In DNA, the CDR3 is TGTGCCAGCAGACAGGGAGGAGGCAATCAGCCCCAGCATTTT.

CDR3 protein: CASSTSRGSYGYTF. CDR3 bases: TGTGCCAGCTCTACCTCCAGGGGTTCGTACGGCTACACCTTC. V gene TRBV18 combines with J gene TRBJ1-2, with D maybe TRBD1 (6 bases). CDR1 KGHSH and CDR2 LQKENI come from the germline V gene. The CDR3 extends over 14 amino acids. Trimming stripped 6 bases from V and 8 bases from J, with 19 bases between. Together with reference TRBV18 and TRBJ1-2, the CDR3 gives the full variable domain: NAGVMQNPRHLVRRRGQEARLRCSPMKGHSHVYWYRQLPEEGLKFMVYLQKENIIDESGMPKERFSAEFPKEGPSILRIQQVVRGDSAAYFCASSTSRGSYGYTFGSGTRLTVV.

Comment on this clone: At one boundary the junction diverges from the germline segment, which might be a read error. CDR3 coding DNA: TGTGCCAGCAGCTTCATAAGGACACAGGGTTGGGGAGGGACTGGAGCTTTCTTT. Translated, it gives CASSFIRTQGWGGTGAFF. The chain is built from TRBV11-2 and TRBJ1-1, with D possibly matching TRBD1 (6 bases). CDR1 and CDR2 (germline): SGHAT, FQNNGV. This CDR3 has 18 residues.

V usage is TRBV24-1 and J usage is TRBJ2-3; 10 nucleotides align to TRBD1. Per germline, CDR1 KGHDR and CDR2 SFDVKD. The CDR3 has 16 residues. Trimming took 4 bases from V and 5 from J; bases not matched to a gene: 8. The CDR3 reads CATSEAGTGVVDTQYF. The DNA of the CDR3 is TGTGCCACCAGTGAAGCTGGGACAGGGGTGGTAGATACGCAGTATTTT.

This clone came up a few times. J is TRBJ2-7 and V is TRBV6-6; D call uncertain. CDR1 and CDR2 (germline): MNHNY, SVGAGI (reference sequence). The V gene lost 2 bases and the J gene lost 7 bases, with 15 bases spanning the gap. This CDR3 contains 14 residues. The CDR3 sequence: CASSYGSQRWEQYF. The CDR3 DNA follows: TGTGCCAGCAGTTACGGCTCCCAACGTTGGGAGCAGTACTTC.

The chain combines TRBV5-1 with TRBJ2-5, with 11 bases fitting TRBD2. Germline CDR1 SGHRS, CDR2 YFSETQ. Trimming cost V 0 bases and J 2 bases; bases outside gene matches: 0. The CDR3 loop spans 15 amino acids. This chain's CDR3 is CASSLGLAGQETQYF. CDR3 DNA sequence: TGCGCCAGCAGCTTGGGACTAGCGGGACAAGAGACCCAGTACTTC.

The CDR3 DNA follows: TGTGCCAGCAGCCAAGGGACAGGACTCACTGAAGCTTTCTTT. This translates into CASSQGTGLTEAFF. The genes are TRBV3-1 (or the pseudogene TRBV3-2) and TRBJ1-1; 7 positions match TRBD1. Trimming removed 1 base from V and 4 bases from J; junction bases left unmatched: 3. CDR1 LGHDT and CDR2 YNNKEL come from the germline V gene (reference sequence). The CDR3 runs 14 residues.

The rearrangement joins TRBV5-8 to TRBJ2-2, with 8 positions matching TRBD1. CDR1 is SGHTS, CDR2 YDEGEE, per germline. This CDR3 has 16 residues. V trimming: 4 bases; J trimming: 4 bases; junction bases outside the gene matches: 9. In nucleotides, the CDR3 is TGTGCCAGCAGCCCTGGACAGGGATTAACCACCGGGGAGCTGTTTTTT. This encodes CASSPGQGLTTGELFF.

The V gene is TRBV3-1 (or the pseudogene TRBV3-2), the J gene TRBJ2-5; D possibly corresponds to TRBD2 (5 bases). The germline V gene encodes CDR1 LGHDT and CDR2 YNNKEL (reference sequence). Between the trimmed V and J ends, which lost 4 bases and 1 base, there was a span of 10 bases. The CDR3 is made up of 14 amino acids. CDR3 region: CASSLSGVQETQYF. The CDR3, as DNA: TGTGCCAGCAGCCTAAGCGGTGTCCAAGAGACCCAGTACTTC.

The V call is TRBV7-9, the J call TRBJ2-7; 9 bases are shared with TRBD2. After removal of 5 bases from V and 4 bases from J, the junction contained 12 bases not matched to a gene. The germline CDR1 and CDR2 sequences are SEHNR and FQNEAQ (reference sequence). CDR3 length equals 16 residues. CDR3 in DNA: TGTGCCAGCAGCCCCATTCAAAGAGCGGGAGGTTACGAGCAGTACTTC. Its translation: CASSPIQRAGGYEQYF.

The chain combines TRBV7-2 with TRBJ2-2; tentative D call: TRBD2 (5 bases). Trimming cost V 1 base and J 1 base, with 7 bases left between them. The germline gives CDR1 SGHTA, CDR2 FQGNSA. This CDR3 has 15 residues. CDR3 bases: TGTGCCAGCAGCTTAGGGGCGGGGAACACCGGGGAGCTGTTTTTT. Translating gives CASSLGAGNTGELFF.

V is TRBV7-9 and J is TRBJ2-1, with D possibly TRBD1 on 7 matching bases. The CDR3 sequence is 14 residues long. The germline V gene encodes CDR1 SEHNR and CDR2 FQNEAQ (reference sequence). V lost 3 bases and J lost 7, with 13 bases in between. This CDR3 is CASSFPTGRNEQFF. CDR3 nucleotide sequence: TGTGCCAGCAGCTTTCCGACAGGGAGGAATGAGCAGTTCTTC. The entire variable domain, with the rest obtained from reference TRBV7-9 and TRBJ2-1, is as follows: DTGVSQNPRHKITKRGQNVTFRCDPISEHNRLYWYRQTLGQGPEFLTYFQNEAQLEKSRLLSDRFSAERPKGSFSTLEIQRTEQGDSAMYLCASSFPTGRNEQFFGPGTRLTVL.

The CDR3 bases are TGTGCCAGCAGTTCACCGGGACAGTTCACAGATACGCAGTATTTT. Its protein is CASSSPGQFTDTQYF. The chain recombines TRBV6-5 with TRBJ2-3, with 7 positions matching TRBD1. Germline V gene sequence: CDR1 MNHEY, CDR2 SVGAGI. CDR3 length equals 15 residues. Trimming removed 4 bases from V and 2 bases from J; junction bases left unmatched: 6.

The V and J genes are TRBV7-2 and TRBJ1-5; D ambiguous. V lost 5 bases, J lost 3 bases, and 5 bases lay in between. Looked up from germline, CDR1 is SGHTA and CDR2 is FQGNSA. The CDR3 is made up of 12 amino acids. In DNA form, the CDR3 reads TGTGCCAGCAGCCAGAACAATCAGCCCCAGCATTTT. It yields the protein CASSQNNQPQHF.

This clone was detected only a few times. CDR3 nucleotides: TGTGCCAGCAGCGAGACTAGCGGGAGAATCCATGAGCAGTTCTTC. Translating gives CASSETSGRIHEQFF. The genes are TRBV7-9 and TRBJ2-1, with 12 nucleotides matching TRBD2. Per the germline V gene, CDR1 is SEHNR and CDR2 is FQNEAQ (reference sequence). This CDR3 has 15 amino acids. The ends lost 5 bases at V and 8 bases at J; junction bases unmatched: 7.

The table lists this clone with a count of one. The J gene is TRBJ2-3, the V gene TRBV6-6, with 7 bases lining up with TRBD2. This CDR3 has 17 amino acids. Per germline, CDR1 MNHNY and CDR2 SVGAGI (reference sequence). Unmatched junction bases numbered 11, after V lost 5 bases and J lost 0 bases. DNA of the CDR3: TGTGCCAGCAGTCCGTCCAAGAGCGGGATTAGCACAGATACGCAGTATTTT. This encodes CASSPSKSGISTDTQYF.

V is TRBV24-1 and J is TRBJ1-2; TRBD1 might be the D (5 bases). Between the trimmed V and J ends, which lost 3 bases and 3 bases, there was a span of 10 bases. The CDR3 loop spans 14 amino acids. Looked up from germline, CDR1 is KGHDR and CDR2 is SFDVKD. The CDR3 spells CATSDTGGDYGYTF. CDR3 bases: TGTGCCACCAGTGATACAGGTGGGGACTATGGCTACACCTTC.

The count of this clone is one. The V gene is TRBV6-5, the J gene TRBJ2-3, with 8 bases fitting TRBD1. This CDR3 is built from 15 residues. Germline V lookup: CDR1 MNHEY, CDR2 SVGAGI. With 6 bases clipped from V and 1 base from J, the junction kept 6 bases outside the gene matches. The CDR3 nucleotides are TGTGCCAGCAGCCCGACAGGGGCGGGCACAGATACGCAGTATTTT. Amino acid sequence: CASSPTGAGTDTQYF.

This clone was seen a handful of times. The J gene is TRBJ2-5, the V gene TRBV10-3; 7 nucleotides align to TRBD2. V lost 0 bases, J lost 3 bases, and 4 bases stayed unmatched. Germline loops: CDR1 ENHRY, CDR2 SYGVKD. The CDR3 is 15 residues long. CDR3 residues: CAISESTSREETQYF. CDR3 in DNA: TGTGCCATCAGTGAGTCGACTAGCCGAGAAGAGACCCAGTACTTC.